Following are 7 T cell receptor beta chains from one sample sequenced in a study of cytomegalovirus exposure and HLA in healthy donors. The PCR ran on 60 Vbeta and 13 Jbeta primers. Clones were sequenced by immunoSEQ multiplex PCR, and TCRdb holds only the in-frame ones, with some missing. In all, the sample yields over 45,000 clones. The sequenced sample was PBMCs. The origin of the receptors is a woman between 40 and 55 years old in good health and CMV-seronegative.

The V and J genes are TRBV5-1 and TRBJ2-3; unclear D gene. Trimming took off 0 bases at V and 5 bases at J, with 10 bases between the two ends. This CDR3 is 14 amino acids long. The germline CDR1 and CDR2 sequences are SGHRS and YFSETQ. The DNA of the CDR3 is TGCGCCAGCAGCTTGGGAATGAGTAGAGATACGCAGTATTTT. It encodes CASSLGMSRDTQYF.

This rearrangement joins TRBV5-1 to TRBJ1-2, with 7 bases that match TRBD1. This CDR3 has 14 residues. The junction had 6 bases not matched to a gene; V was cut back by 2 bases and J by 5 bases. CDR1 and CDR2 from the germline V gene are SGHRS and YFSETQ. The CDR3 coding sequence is TGCGCCAGCAGCTTCAGGGGGGACCTTTATGGCTACACCTTC. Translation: CASSFRGDLYGYTF.

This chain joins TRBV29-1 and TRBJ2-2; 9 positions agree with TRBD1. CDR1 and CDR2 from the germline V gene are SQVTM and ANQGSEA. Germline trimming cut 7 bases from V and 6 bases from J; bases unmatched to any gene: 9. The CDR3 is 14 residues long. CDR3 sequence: CSGAGTGLAGELFF. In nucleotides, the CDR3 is TGCAGCGGGGCCGGGACAGGGCTCGCCGGGGAGCTGTTTTTT.

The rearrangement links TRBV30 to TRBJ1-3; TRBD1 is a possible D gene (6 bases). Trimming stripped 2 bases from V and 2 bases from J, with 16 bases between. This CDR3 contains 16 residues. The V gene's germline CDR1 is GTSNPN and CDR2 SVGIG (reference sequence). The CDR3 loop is CAWSPRGGAAGNTIYF. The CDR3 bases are TGTGCCTGGAGTCCCCGGGGGGGGGCTGCTGGAAACACCATATATTTT.

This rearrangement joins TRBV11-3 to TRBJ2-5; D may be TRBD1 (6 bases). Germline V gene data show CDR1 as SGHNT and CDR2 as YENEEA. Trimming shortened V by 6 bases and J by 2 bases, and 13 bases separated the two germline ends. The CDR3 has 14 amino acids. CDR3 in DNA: TGTGCCAGCAGGTCGGACAGAGCGCAAGAGACCCAGTACTTC. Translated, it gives CASRSDRAQETQYF.

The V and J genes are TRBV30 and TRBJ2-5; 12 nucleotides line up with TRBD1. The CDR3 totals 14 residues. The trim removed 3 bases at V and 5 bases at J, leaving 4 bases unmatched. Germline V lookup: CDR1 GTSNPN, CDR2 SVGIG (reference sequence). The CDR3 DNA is TGTGCCTGGAGGATGGGGACAGGGGGCGAGACCCAGTACTTC. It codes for CAWRMGTGGETQYF.

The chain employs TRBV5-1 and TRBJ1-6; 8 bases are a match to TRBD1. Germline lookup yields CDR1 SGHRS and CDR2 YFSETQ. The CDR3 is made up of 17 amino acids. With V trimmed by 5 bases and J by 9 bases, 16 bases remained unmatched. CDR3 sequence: CASRSEGQTGASSPLHF. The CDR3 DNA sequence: TGCGCCAGCAGATCTGAGGGCCAGACAGGGGCGAGTTCACCCCTCCACTTT.